The 18 T cell receptor beta chains below were found in one sample sequenced in a study of cytomegalovirus exposure and HLA in healthy donors. Primers: 60 Vbeta forward and 13 Jbeta reverse. Repertoires were generated with immunoSEQ multiplex PCR, while TCRdb's copy carries only in-frame clones and drops some. The sample includes over 130,000 clones, over 75% seen only once; the top ten take 0.4% to 0.55%. Sequenced material: PBMCs. These receptors all come from a woman aged 35 to 49 in good health and CMV-seronegative.

In its sample, this clone was seen once. The chain employs TRBV19 and TRBJ2-7; the match to TRBD2 covers 7 bases. The CDR3 is made up of 16 amino acids. Per germline, CDR1 LNHDA and CDR2 SQIVND (reference sequence). Trimming at V came to 7 bases and at J to 2 bases, leaving 14 bases not matched to a gene. The CDR3 region has the DNA TGTGCCAGTACCCCGCGGGCGGCTAGCGGCACCTACGAGCAGTACTTC. Its translation: CASTPRAASGTYEQYF.

Of note for this clone: At one of its ends the junction is not consistent with the germline gene, which may arise from a read error. The chain links TRBV7-9 to TRBJ1-2; weak D call: TRBD1 (6 bases). Germline values: CDR1 SEHNR, CDR2 FQNEAQ (reference sequence). The CDR3 has 14 amino acids. The CDR3 sequence is CSSSFNRVGYGYTF. The CDR3 region has the DNA TGTTCCAGCAGCTTCAACAGGGTGGGGTATGGCTACACCTTC.

V usage is TRBV7-9 and J usage is TRBJ1-4; 8 nucleotides match TRBD1. V shed 1 base, J shed 8 bases, and the junction held 3 bases outside the gene matches. CDR1 is SEHNR, CDR2 FQNEAQ, per germline (reference sequence). This CDR3 comprises 14 residues. CDR3 residues: CASSLDRGMEKLFF. CDR3 bases: TGTGCCAGCAGCTTAGACAGGGGGATGGAAAAACTGTTTTTT. The full variable domain, in which reference TRBV7-9 and TRBJ1-4 provide the parts outside the CDR3, is DTGVSQNPRHKITKRGQNVTFRCDPISEHNRLYWYRQTLGQGPEFLTYFQNEAQLEKSRLLSDRFSAERPKGSFSTLEIQRTEQGDSAMYLCASSLDRGMEKLFFGSGTQLSVL.

The V call is TRBV6-5, the J call TRBJ1-5; D is unresolved. Germline V lookup: CDR1 MNHEY, CDR2 SVGAGI. V gave up 0 bases and J gave up 2 bases, with 11 bases separating them. This CDR3 is 16 amino acids long. CDR3 sequence (DNA): TGTGCCAGCAGTTACTCGTGGGAGGTAGGCAATCAGCCCCAGCATTTT. This gives the protein CASSYSWEVGNQPQHF.

The V gene is TRBV29-1, the J gene TRBJ1-4; D unresolved. The CDR3 length is 13 residues. Between the trimmed V and J ends, which lost 5 bases and 5 bases, there was a span of 12 bases. Germline CDR1 is SQVTM and CDR2 is ANQGSEA. The chain's CDR3 is CSVLRTGNEKLFF. As DNA, the CDR3 is TGCAGCGTTCTAAGGACGGGGAATGAAAAACTGTTTTTT.

The genes are TRBV5-4 and TRBJ2-5; possible D gene TRBD2, 7 bases. With 4 bases removed from V and 2 bases from J, the gap between germline ends came to 12 bases. This CDR3 is built from 14 residues. Looked up from germline, CDR1 is SGHNT and CDR2 is YYREEE (reference sequence). CDR3 DNA: TGTGCCAGCAGCCTAGGGGGAGGGCAAGAGACCCAGTACTTC. It yields the protein CASSLGGGQETQYF.

This clone was counted once. The chain recombines TRBV10-3 with TRBJ2-7, with a possible D match to TRBD1 (6 bases). Trimming shortened V by 0 bases and J by 6 bases, and 12 bases separated the two germline ends. This CDR3 region has 14 residues. Germline CDR1 and CDR2: ENHRY and SYGVKD. In DNA, the CDR3 is TGTGCCATCAGTGAGTCCTCAGGGGAAGGCGAGCAGTACTTC. Translation gives CAISESSGEGEQYF.

V and J are TRBV5-4 and TRBJ2-7, with 9 bases matching TRBD2. CDR1 and CDR2 (germline): SGHNT, YYREEE (reference sequence). The junction had 9 bases not matched to a gene; V was cut back by 4 bases and J by 4 bases. The CDR3 loop spans 15 amino acids. CDR3 amino acids: CASSTATSGSYEQYF. The CDR3 region has the DNA TGTGCCAGCAGCACCGCGACTAGCGGATCATACGAGCAGTACTTC.

The V call is TRBV7-2, the J call TRBJ1-1; 10 positions match TRBD1. CDR3 length equals 14 residues. Germline loops: CDR1 SGHTA, CDR2 FQGNSA. V lost 1 base, J lost 7 bases, and 3 bases stayed unmatched. In DNA form, the CDR3 reads TGTGCCAGCAGCTTAGGACAGGGGGCTGGTGAAGCTTTCTTT. As protein: CASSLGQGAGEAFF.

DNA for the CDR3: TGTGCCAGCAGCCAGCTGGGGGGACTAGCGGGAGACGAGCAGTACTTC. It is translated as CASSQLGGLAGDEQYF. V and J are TRBV4-2 and TRBJ2-7; 14 bases fit TRBD2. CDR1 LGHNA and CDR2 YNFKEQ come from the germline V gene. V trimming: 3 bases; J trimming: 5 bases; junction bases outside the gene matches: 6. The CDR3 extends over 16 amino acids.

V usage is TRBV5-4 and J usage is TRBJ2-1; 8 bases align to TRBD2. Germline lookup yields CDR1 SGHNT and CDR2 YYREEE (reference sequence). V gave up 4 bases and J gave up 0 bases; unmatched junction bases: 15. The CDR3 extends over 19 amino acids. The CDR3 DNA reads as TGTGCCAGCAGCGGGGTAGCGGGATCCCCCCCCGGCTCCTACAATGAGCAGTTCTTC. This sequence encodes CASSGVAGSPPGSYNEQFF.

In this sample, this clone turned up a few times. The genes are TRBV5-4 and TRBJ1-2; D is unresolved. V lost 4 bases to trimming and J lost 4 bases, with 14 bases between them. The CDR3 has 14 amino acids. CDR1 is SGHNT, CDR2 YYREEE, per germline (reference sequence). CDR3 nucleotide sequence: TGTGCCAGCAGCCTGCGGGGAGTCCTCTATGGCTACACCTTC. It specifies CASSLRGVLYGYTF. Full variable domain (rest looked up from reference TRBV5-4 and TRBJ1-2): ETGVTQSPTHLIKTRGQQVTLRCSSQSGHNTVSWYQQALGQGPQFIFQYYREEENGRGNFPPRFSGLQFPNYSSELNVNALELDDSALYLCASSLRGVLYGYTFGSGTRLTVV.

The chain is built from TRBV6-7 and TRBJ2-1; 10 bases are a match to TRBD2. TRBV6-7 is marked as an open reading frame, function uncertain. The CDR3 is 15 amino acids. Trimming cost V 6 bases and J 7 bases; bases outside gene matches: 9. Here the CDR3 DNA reads TGTGCCAGCAGGCTAGCGGGAGTGGGTGTGAATGAGCAGTTCTTC. It translates to CASRLAGVGVNEQFF.

The chain uses TRBV19 and TRBJ1-5; 10 bases are shared with TRBD1. Per the germline V gene, CDR1 is LNHDA and CDR2 is SQIVND (reference sequence). With 3 bases clipped from V and 6 bases from J, the junction kept 8 bases outside the gene matches. The CDR3 is 16 residues long. The CDR3 DNA follows: TGTGCCAGTAGTATTGGTCGGGACAGGGGCATTCAGCCCCAGCATTTT. It is translated as CASSIGRDRGIQPQHF.

The chain recombines TRBV11-3 with TRBJ1-1; no clear D gene. The germline V gene has CDR1 SGHNT and CDR2 YENEEA. V lost 1 base to trimming and J lost 0 bases, with 9 bases between them. This CDR3 region has 15 residues. The CDR3 spells CASSLGGAMNTEAFF. The CDR3 DNA reads TGTGCCAGCAGCTTAGGGGGAGCTATGAACACTGAAGCTTTCTTT.

The chain combines TRBV30 with TRBJ1-6; D is possibly TRBD1 (6 bases). This CDR3 has 14 amino acids. Germline V gene data show CDR1 as GTSNPN and CDR2 as SVGIG (reference sequence). Deletions cut 3 bases from V and 7 bases from J, with 13 bases between. The CDR3: CAWRRQASNSPLHF. The CDR3 DNA reads TGTGCCTGGAGAAGACAGGCCTCAAATTCACCCCTCCACTTT. The full variable domain, in which reference TRBV30 and TRBJ1-6 provide the parts outside the CDR3, is SQTIHQWPATLVQPVGSPLSLECTVEGTSNPNLYWYRQAAGRGLQLLFYSVGIGQISSEVPQNLSASRPQDRQFILSSKKLLLSDSGFYLCAWRRQASNSPLHFGNGTRLTVT.

This clone was counted a few times. V is TRBV4-1 and J is TRBJ2-1, with 7 bases aligning to TRBD2. This CDR3 has 14 amino acids. V lost 3 bases to trimming and J lost 5 bases; unmatched junction nucleotides: 4. Looked up from germline, CDR1 is MGHRA and CDR2 is YSYEKL. The CDR3 region is CASSQPLADNEQFF. CDR3 in DNA: TGCGCCAGCAGCCAGCCGCTAGCGGACAATGAGCAGTTCTTC.

This chain joins TRBV7-2 and TRBJ2-3; 9 bases agree with TRBD2. The CDR3 consists of 18 residues. V lost 2 bases and J lost 0; bases outside the gene matches: 9. CDR1 is SGHTA and CDR2 is FQGNSA in the germline V gene. DNA of the CDR3: TGTGCCAGCAGCTTAAGGGGCGGGAGGGTTCAAAGCACAGATACGCAGTATTTT. Translating it yields CASSLRGGRVQSTDTQYF. Together with reference TRBV7-2 and TRBJ2-3, the CDR3 gives the full variable domain: GAGVSQSPSNKVTEKGKDVELRCDPISGHTALYWYRQSLGQGLEFLIYFQGNSAPDKSGLPSDRFSAERTGGSVSTLTIQRTQQEDSAVYLCASSLRGGRVQSTDTQYFGPGTRLTVL.